This paragraph covers one T cell receptor (beta chain) sequence. Its antigen is unidentified. Constant-segment primers and 5'RACE yielded cDNA libraries for TCR alpha and TCR beta, each carrying sample barcodes and UMIs. MiXCR, run by TCRdb on the 5' RACE reads, gives a single entry per CDR3 protein. Counted here are 80,000 to 90,000 distinct CDR3 sequences, around 27% occurring once; the ten biggest clones make up around 45%. The record originates from a study of T-cell memory formation after mild COVID-19. The overall study: There were largely donor-specific TCR clusters. Study conclusions and caveats: Clones that contracted clustered mainly in CM and EM if CD4+ and in EMRA if CD8+. The SARS-CoV-2 specificity of second-wave clones reaching peak at day 37 remained unverified.

Looked up from germline, CDR1 is SEHNR and CDR2 is FQNEAQ (reference sequence). CDR3 length: 17 residues. V dropped 5 bases and J dropped 2 bases, with 21 bases sitting between them. This TCR was recovered from a man aged 18 to 29 who had mild COVID-19 (a few samples of this study predate the infection). Cell type and time point are not known. Sequenced input: PBMCs or a T cell subset sorted from them (not recorded which). The V gene is TRBV7-9, the J gene TRBJ1-2, with a weak D call TRBD1 (5 bases). DNA of the CDR3: TGTGCCAGCAGCCGCTTTATGAGTGCAGGGACCAACTATGGCTACACCTTC. Translated, it gives CASSRFMSAGTNYGYTF. The full variable domain, in which reference TRBV7-9 and TRBJ1-2 provide the parts outside the CDR3, is DTGVSQNPRHKITKRGQNVTFRCDPISEHNRLYWYRQTLGQGPEFLTYFQNEAQLEKSRLLSDRFSAERPKGSFSTLEIQRTEQGDSAMYLCASSRFMSAGTNYGYTFGSGTRLTVV.